The next 31 T cell receptor beta chains were all read from a single sample in a study of CXCR3-negative and CXCR3-positive naive CD8 T cells. Researchers prepared the TRB cDNA libraries using 5' RACE with UMI labels. TCRdb re-called the 5' RACE reads and catalogs CDR3 proteins one per entry, DNA excluded. The repertoire table contains about 38,000 distinct CDR3 sequences. Sequencing was performed on memory CD8+ T cells from blood. These receptors originate from a human donor in good health. Some clones in this sample may be carry-over from other donors' samples.

The V call is TRBV20-1, the J call TRBJ2-1; TCRdb's D gene call, TRBD2, goes unchecked for lack of DNA. There are 13 residues in the CDR3. The germline gives CDR1 DFQATT, CDR2 SNEGSKA (reference sequence). CDR3 sequence: CSVSGGDYNEQFF.

V gene TRBV13 combines with J gene TRBJ2-7; the D call from TCRdb, TRBD2, cannot be confirmed without DNA. This CDR3 is built from 16 residues. The V gene's germline CDR1 is PRHDT and CDR2 FYEKMQ (reference sequence). The CDR3 sequence is CASSPHPSGASYEQYF. Based on the CDR3 plus reference TRBV13 and TRBJ2-7, the full variable domain is AAGVIQSPRHLIKEKRETATLKCYPIPRHDTVYWYQQGPGQDPQFLISFYEKMQSDKGSIPDRFSAQQFSDYHSELNMSSLELGDSALYFCASSPHPSGASYEQYFGPGTRLTVT.

The chain couples TRBV7-6 to TRBJ2-3; TCRdb proposes TRBD2, but this gene call is untestable without DNA. The CDR3 length is 16 residues. CDR1 SGHVS and CDR2 FNYEAQ come from the germline V gene. The CDR3 region is CASSLVAGASTDTQYF.

V is TRBV29-1 and J is TRBJ2-5; TCRdb's assignment of TRBD1 cannot be checked, as there is no DNA. CDR1 is SQVTM, CDR2 ANQGSEA, per germline. The CDR3 runs to 14 residues. The CDR3 sequence: CSTPDWGFGETQYF. The full variable domain, in which reference TRBV29-1 and TRBJ2-5 provide the parts outside the CDR3, is SAVISQKPSRDICQRGTSLTIQCQVDSQVTMMFWYRQQPGQSLTLIATANQGSEATYESGFVIDKFPISRPNLTFSTLTVSNMSPEDSSIYLCSTPDWGFGETQYFGPGTRLLVL.

This chain uses TRBV28 with TRBJ2-7. Germline lookup yields CDR1 MDHEN and CDR2 SYDVKM. The CDR3 is 14 residues long. The chain's CDR3 is CASSLRGATYEQYF.

The chain joins TRBV4-1 to TRBJ1-1; TCRdb designates TRBD1, a call that cannot be tested without DNA. This CDR3 is 15 amino acids long. Germline CDR1 MGHRA, CDR2 YSYEKL. This CDR3 is CASSQDPGSGTEAFF.

The chain recombines TRBV4-1 with TRBJ2-7; lacking DNA, the TRBD2 call made by TCRdb goes unchecked. Germline V gives CDR1 MGHRA, CDR2 YSYEKL. The CDR3 spans 14 residues. The CDR3 loop reads CASSLGDKAGEQYF.

V gene TRBV7-2 combines with J gene TRBJ2-7; the D gene TCRdb calls, TRBD1, cannot be checked with no DNA. CDR1 SGHTA and CDR2 FQGNSA come from the germline V gene. The CDR3 is 15 amino acids. The CDR3 spells CASSLTVGGQGEQYF.

The chain recombines TRBV20-1 with TRBJ1-2; TCRdb's D call, TRBD1, is unchecked because there is no DNA. The CDR3 totals 13 residues. Germline-derived CDR1 and CDR2 are DFQATT and SNEGSKA (reference sequence). CDR3: CSARVGDNYGYTF.

The chain has TRBV14 and TRBJ1-4; TCRdb gives TRBD1 as the D gene, but with no DNA this cannot be confirmed. The CDR3 loop spans 12 amino acids. The germline V gene has CDR1 SGHDN and CDR2 FVKESK. The CDR3 protein is CASSSEGTKLFF.

CDR3 sequence reads: CASSQDRGTGGEKLFF. J is TRBJ1-4 and V is TRBV4-2; TCRdb's D call of TRBD1 is untestable without DNA. CDR1 and CDR2 (germline): LGHNA, YNFKEQ. The CDR3 has 16 residues.

J is TRBJ1-1 and V is TRBV18; TCRdb selects TRBD1, and the lack of DNA leaves this call unchecked. The CDR3 covers 17 residues. CDR1 is KGHSH, CDR2 LQKENI, per germline. The CDR3 loop reads CASSPPGTGVSDTEAFF.

J is TRBJ2-1 and V is TRBV13; TCRdb reports TRBD2, a call that lacks DNA to check it against. Germline assignment: CDR1 PRHDT and CDR2 FYEKMQ (reference sequence). This CDR3 spans 15 amino acids. This CDR3 reads CASSLDSGFNNEQFF.

This chain uses TRBV28 with TRBJ2-5; TCRdb lists TRBD2, though no DNA is available to test this call. Germline lookup yields CDR1 MDHEN and CDR2 SYDVKM. The CDR3 sequence is 15 residues long. CDR3: CASSTPSGGGETQYF. The full variable domain, completed using reference TRBV28 and TRBJ2-5, is DVKVTQSSRYLVKRTGEKVFLECVQDMDHENMFWYRQDPGLGLRLIYFSYDVKMKEKGDIPEGYSVSREKKERFSLILESASTNQTSMYLCASSTPSGGGETQYFGPGTRLLVL.

The CDR3 here is CASSPAISQGIHGYTF. The genes are TRBV28 and TRBJ1-2; as DNA is missing, the TRBD1 call by TCRdb cannot be tested. The CDR3 covers 16 residues. From germline, CDR1 is MDHEN and CDR2 SYDVKM.

The CDR3 here is CASSSVLAGVSYNEQFF. The J gene is TRBJ2-1, the V gene TRBV28; TCRdb returns TRBD2, unconfirmable since there is no DNA. The germline gives CDR1 MDHEN, CDR2 SYDVKM. This CDR3 comprises 17 residues.

The chain joins TRBV7-9 to TRBJ2-5; TCRdb's assignment of TRBD2 cannot be checked, as there is no DNA. The CDR3 sequence is 15 residues long. Germline CDR1 reads SEHNR; CDR2 reads FQNEAQ (reference sequence). The CDR3 reads CASSPTGTSGGSQYF.

This chain joins TRBV15 and TRBJ2-5; without DNA, the TCRdb call of TRBD1 cannot be checked. The CDR3 has 15 residues. Germline-derived CDR1 and CDR2 are LNHNV and YYDKDF (reference sequence). This chain's CDR3 is CATSRSMTGSETQYF.

J is TRBJ2-7 and V is TRBV6-1; TCRdb proposes TRBD1, but this gene call is untestable without DNA. CDR3 length: 13 residues. Germline assignment: CDR1 MNHNS and CDR2 SASEGT. CDR3 protein: CALRTREPYEQYF.

The chain couples TRBV7-6 to TRBJ2-3; TCRdb gives TRBD1 as the D gene, but with no DNA this cannot be confirmed. The CDR3 is 14 residues long. Germline-derived CDR1 and CDR2 are SGHVS and FNYEAQ. The CDR3 sequence: CASSSGQLTDTQYF.

The chain recombines TRBV7-6 with TRBJ1-1. CDR1 is SGHVS, CDR2 FNYEAQ, per germline. This CDR3 has 13 residues. CDR3 in amino acids: CASSLFGEGEAFF. The entire variable domain, with the rest obtained from reference TRBV7-6 and TRBJ1-1, is as follows: GAGVSQSPRYKVTKRGQDVALRCDPISGHVSLYWYRQALGQGPEFLTYFNYEAQQDKSGLPNDRFSAERPEGSISTLTIQRTEQRDSAMYRCASSLFGEGEAFFGQGTRLTVV.

V usage is TRBV5-4 and J usage is TRBJ2-5; TCRdb reports TRBD1, a call that lacks DNA to check it against. Germline CDR1 is SGHNT and CDR2 is YYREEE (reference sequence). This CDR3 comprises 15 residues. The CDR3: CASSLTGTGTETQYF.

The rearrangement joins TRBV7-7 to TRBJ2-3. The CDR3 extends over 14 amino acids. Germline assignment: CDR1 SSHAT and CDR2 FNYEAQ (reference sequence). CDR3 sequence reads: CASSLARSTDTQYF.

The rearrangement uses TRBV27 and TRBJ1-1; TCRdb calls TRBD1, which cannot be checked without DNA. This CDR3 has 14 residues. Germline assignment: CDR1 MNHEY and CDR2 SMNVEV (reference sequence). The CDR3 loop reads CASSFGGLDTEAFF.

Considering frequency, this clonotype is medium-sized (0.01 to 0.1%). The chain carries TRBV2 and TRBJ1-1. The CDR3 contains 13 residues. Germline-derived CDR1 and CDR2 are SNHLY and FYNNEI. The chain's CDR3 is CASRISWGTEAFF.

CDR3 amino acids: CASSHDPRQGAWLEAFF. V usage is TRBV27 and J usage is TRBJ1-1; checking the TCRdb D call of TRBD1 is not possible without DNA. This CDR3 has 17 amino acids. Germline CDR1 reads MNHEY; CDR2 reads SMNVEV (reference sequence).

V usage is TRBV29-1 and J usage is TRBJ2-2; TCRdb's assignment of TRBD1 cannot be checked, as there is no DNA. CDR1 is SQVTM and CDR2 is ANQGSEA in the germline V gene. CDR3 length equals 15 residues. The chain's CDR3 is CSVESGRGRTGELFF.

This sequence joins TRBV7-2 and TRBJ1-6; lacking DNA, the TRBD1 call made by TCRdb goes unchecked. CDR1 is SGHTA, CDR2 FQGNSA, per germline. This CDR3 is 18 amino acids long. This CDR3 reads CASSFTPPSRTVKSPLHF.

The chain uses TRBV6-6 and TRBJ2-1; TCRdb proposes TRBD2, but this gene call is untestable without DNA. The CDR3 loop spans 17 amino acids. Germline CDR1 is MNHNY and CDR2 is SVGAGI (reference sequence). The CDR3 region is CASSETSGGFAYNEQFF.

The V gene is TRBV29-1, the J gene TRBJ2-1; as DNA is missing, the TRBD1 call by TCRdb cannot be tested. Germline V CDR1 and CDR2: SQVTM, ANQGSEA. The CDR3 runs 13 residues. The CDR3 loop is CSDSGASYNEQFF.

V is TRBV21-1 and J is TRBJ2-1. TRBV21-1 is a recognized pseudogene. This CDR3 has 16 amino acids. CDR3 protein: CASSTPWGWTYNEQFF.